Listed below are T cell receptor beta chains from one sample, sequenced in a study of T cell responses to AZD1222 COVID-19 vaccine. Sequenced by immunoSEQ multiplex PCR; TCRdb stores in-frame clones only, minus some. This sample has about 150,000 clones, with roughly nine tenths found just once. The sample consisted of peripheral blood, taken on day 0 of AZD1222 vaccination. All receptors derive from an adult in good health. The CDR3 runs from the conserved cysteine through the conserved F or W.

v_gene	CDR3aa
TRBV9	CASSVGTGGGYEQYF
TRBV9	CASSVASGRSETQYF
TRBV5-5	CASSLGTGEYGYTF
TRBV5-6	CASEKVGRVNQPQHF
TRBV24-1	CATSDLRAGGLHEQYF
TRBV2	CASSEFPSGLSYNEQFF
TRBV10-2	CASRLGHLDTEAFF
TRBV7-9	CASSSSSSPLHF
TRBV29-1	CSVADRLNTEAFF
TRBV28	CASSPNRAGNTIYF
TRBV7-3	CASSQTTGASALFF
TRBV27	CASSPRGSAGELFF
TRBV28	CASTLERGVVEKLFF
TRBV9	CASSAGQANTEAFF
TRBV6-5	CASSSTGGGNTIYF
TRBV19	CASSVEAWRELYNEQFF
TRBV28	CASSLDRAAIDGYTF
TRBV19	CASSPLMHNEQFF
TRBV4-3	CASSQDRWTAQETQYF
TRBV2	CASSRGRVGNQPQHF
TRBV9	CASSGPGGSYGYTF
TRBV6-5	CASSYSGGNYGYTF
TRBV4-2	CASSQDSGRDPRDTQYF
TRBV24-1	CATSGGGETQYF
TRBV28	CASSTGGTEAFF
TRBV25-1	CASSELIAGGTDTQYF
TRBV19	CASSIDRGHEKLFF
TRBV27	CASSTTGFWGSMNTEAFF
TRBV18	CASSLFQGDATNEKLFF
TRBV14	CASSQEYRGDNYGYTF
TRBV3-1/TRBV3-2	CASSQQGFNEQFF
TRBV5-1	CASSLERGTFNYGYTF
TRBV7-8	CASSLVRTGASYEQYF
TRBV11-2	CASSLERGRNYEQYF
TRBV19	CASSPDGSDGYTF
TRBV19	CASSIGETGGSDTQYF
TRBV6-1	CASSDLGARTIYF
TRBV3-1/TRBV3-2	CASSQGPQINF
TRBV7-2	CASSLPPAGEQYF
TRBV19	CASSQGTSAPGELFF